The clone carrying this T cell receptor (beta chain) was seen many times. Antigen unknown. TCRdb reanalysed the 5' RACE reads using MiXCR and keeps one entry per CDR3 protein. The sample holds approximately 11,000 distinct CDR3 sequences, around a quarter seen once. The time point: sample taken at primary tumor resection. Tumor, nontumor lung or frozen PBMC supplied whole RNA, sequenced without sorting. Trimming removed 0 bases at V and 10 bases at J, with 22 bases between. The CDR3 totals 17 residues. These data originate in a study of spatial heterogeneity in lung cancer. The study's findings and limits: Resection saw ubiquitous expanded tumor TCRs appear in blood more than follow-up did.

The receptor was isolated from a female donor with early-stage non-small cell lung cancer. Sequencing used PBMCs, obtained at surgery. The chain uses TRBV23-1 and TRBJ2-1, with D maybe TRBD1 (6 bases). TRBV23-1 is marked as an open reading frame, function uncertain. CDR3 protein: CASSQSSRGCPLSEQFF. The CDR3 nucleotides are TGCGCCAGCAGTCAATCGAGCAGGGGATGCCCCCTAAGCGAGCAGTTCTTC.